This T cell receptor (beta chain) was identified in a study of cytomegalovirus exposure and HLA in healthy donors. CDR1 SEHNR and CDR2 FQNEAQ come from the germline V gene (reference sequence). The CDR3 contains 14 residues. The V segment lost 3 bases and the J segment 4 bases; nucleotides outside the gene matches: 6. This PCR relied on a set of 60 Vbeta primers and 13 Jbeta primers. Here immunoSEQ multiplex PCR was the method, and the copy in TCRdb shows in-frame clones only, minus some. In the table there are roughly 130,000 clones, roughly 78% of which are singletons. Sequenced sample: PBMCs. The source of this sequence is a man under 40 in good health and CMV-seronegative. The rearrangement uses TRBV7-9 and TRBJ2-7, with TRBD2 identical over 7 bases. CDR3 nucleotides: TGTGCCAGCAGCTTGGCTAGCGGACCGTACGAGCAGTACTTC. Translated, it gives CASSLASGPYEQYF.